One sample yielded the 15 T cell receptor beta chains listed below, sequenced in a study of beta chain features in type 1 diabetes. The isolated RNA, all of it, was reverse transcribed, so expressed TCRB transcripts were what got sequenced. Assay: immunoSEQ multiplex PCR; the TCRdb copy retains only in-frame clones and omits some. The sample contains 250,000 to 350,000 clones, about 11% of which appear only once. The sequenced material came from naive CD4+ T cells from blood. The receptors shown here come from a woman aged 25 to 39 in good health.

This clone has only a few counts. The CDR3 DNA reads TGTGCCAGCAGCTTACAGGGATCCGACACCGGGGAGCTGTTTTTT. Amino acid sequence: CASSLQGSDTGELFF. This sequence joins TRBV6-5 and TRBJ2-2; weak D call: TRBD1 (6 bases). This CDR3 has 15 residues. V shed 6 bases and J shed 3 bases, with 14 bases lying between them. The germline gives CDR1 MNHEY, CDR2 SVGAGI.

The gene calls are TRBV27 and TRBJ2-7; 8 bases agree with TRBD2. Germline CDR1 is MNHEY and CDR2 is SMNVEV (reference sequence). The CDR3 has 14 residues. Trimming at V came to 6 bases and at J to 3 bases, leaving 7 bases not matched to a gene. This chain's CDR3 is CASSPRGGNYEQYF. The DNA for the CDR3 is TGTGCCAGCAGCCCCCGGGGGGGGAACTACGAGCAGTACTTC.

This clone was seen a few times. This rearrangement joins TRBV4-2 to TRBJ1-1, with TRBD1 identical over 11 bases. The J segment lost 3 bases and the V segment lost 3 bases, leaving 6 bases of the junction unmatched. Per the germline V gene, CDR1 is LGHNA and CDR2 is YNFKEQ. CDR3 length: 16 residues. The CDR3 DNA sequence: TGTGCCAGCAGCCAGAGGTGGGACAGGGGGGACACTGAAGCTTTCTTT. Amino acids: CASSQRWDRGDTEAFF.

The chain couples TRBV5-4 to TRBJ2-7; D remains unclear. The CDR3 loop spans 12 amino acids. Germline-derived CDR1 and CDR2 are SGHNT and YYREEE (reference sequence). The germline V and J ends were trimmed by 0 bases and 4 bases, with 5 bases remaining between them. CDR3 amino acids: CASSLAQYEQYF. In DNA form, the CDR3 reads TGTGCCAGCAGCTTGGCACAGTACGAGCAGTACTTC.

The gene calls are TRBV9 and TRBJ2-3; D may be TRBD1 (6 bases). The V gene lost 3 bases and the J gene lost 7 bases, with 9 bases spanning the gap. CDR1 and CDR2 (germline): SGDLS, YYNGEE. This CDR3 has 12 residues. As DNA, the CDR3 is TGTGCCAGCAGCGGAGACAGGTATACGCAGTATTTT. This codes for CASSGDRYTQYF.

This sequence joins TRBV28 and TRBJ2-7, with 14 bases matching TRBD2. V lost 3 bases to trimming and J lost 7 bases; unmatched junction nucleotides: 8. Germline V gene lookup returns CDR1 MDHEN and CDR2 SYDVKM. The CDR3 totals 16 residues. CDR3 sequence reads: CASSLLGTSGRWEQYF. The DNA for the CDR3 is TGTGCCAGCAGTTTGCTCGGGACTAGCGGGAGATGGGAGCAGTACTTC.

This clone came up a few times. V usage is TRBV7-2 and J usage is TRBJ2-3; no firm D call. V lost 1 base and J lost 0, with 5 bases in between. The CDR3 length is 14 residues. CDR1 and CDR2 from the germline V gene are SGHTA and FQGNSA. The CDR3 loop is CASSLGLSTDTQYF. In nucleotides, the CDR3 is TGTGCCAGCAGCTTAGGGCTGAGCACAGATACGCAGTATTTT.

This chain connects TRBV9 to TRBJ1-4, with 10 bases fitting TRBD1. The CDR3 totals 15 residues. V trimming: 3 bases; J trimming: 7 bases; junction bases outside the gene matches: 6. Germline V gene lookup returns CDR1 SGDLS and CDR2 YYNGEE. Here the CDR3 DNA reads TGTGCCAGCAGCGGACAGGGGGCAGGTGGTGAAAAACTGTTTTTT. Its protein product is CASSGQGAGGEKLFF.

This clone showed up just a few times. Here the CDR3 reads CASSLPRDRQSDTQYF. CDR3 coding DNA: TGTGCCAGCAGCTTACCCAGAGACAGGCAGTCAGATACGCAGTATTTT. The chain is built from TRBV7-2 and TRBJ2-3; a possible D gene is TRBD1 (6 bases). From germline, CDR1 is SGHTA and CDR2 FQGNSA. CDR3 length: 16 amino acids. V dropped 2 bases and J dropped 4 bases, with 16 bases sitting between them.

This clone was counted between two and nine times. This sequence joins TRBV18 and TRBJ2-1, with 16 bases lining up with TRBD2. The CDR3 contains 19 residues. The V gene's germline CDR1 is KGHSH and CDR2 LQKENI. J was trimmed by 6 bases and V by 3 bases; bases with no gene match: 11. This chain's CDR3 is CASSPPGLAGGPGGNEQFF. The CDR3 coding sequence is TGTGCCAGCTCACCCCCGGGACTAGCGGGAGGGCCCGGTGGCAATGAGCAGTTCTTC.

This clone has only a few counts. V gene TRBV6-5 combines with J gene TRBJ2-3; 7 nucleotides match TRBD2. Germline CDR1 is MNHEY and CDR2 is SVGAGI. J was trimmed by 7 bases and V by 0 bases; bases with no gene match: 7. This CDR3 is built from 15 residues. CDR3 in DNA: TGTGCCAGCAGTTACTCGAGTGCGGGAGTGTATACGCAGTATTTT. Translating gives CASSYSSAGVYTQYF.

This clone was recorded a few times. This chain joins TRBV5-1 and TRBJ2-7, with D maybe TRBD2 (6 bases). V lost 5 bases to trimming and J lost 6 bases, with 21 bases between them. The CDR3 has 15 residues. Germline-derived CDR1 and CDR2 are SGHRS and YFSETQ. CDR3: CASRLGTPDVGEQYF. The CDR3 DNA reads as TGCGCCAGCAGGCTCGGGACTCCGGACGTGGGCGAGCAGTACTTC.

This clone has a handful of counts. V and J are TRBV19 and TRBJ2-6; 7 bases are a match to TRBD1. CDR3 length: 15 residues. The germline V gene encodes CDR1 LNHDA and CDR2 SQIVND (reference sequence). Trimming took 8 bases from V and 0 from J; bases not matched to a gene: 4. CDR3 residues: CASADRSSGANVLTF. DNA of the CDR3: TGTGCCAGTGCGGACAGGTCCTCTGGGGCCAACGTCCTGACTTTC.

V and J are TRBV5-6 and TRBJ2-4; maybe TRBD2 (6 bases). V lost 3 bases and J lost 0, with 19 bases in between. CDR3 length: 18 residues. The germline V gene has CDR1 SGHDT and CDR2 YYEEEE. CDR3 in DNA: TGTGCCAGCAGCTCACTGAGAGGGGTAGCGGAAGCCAAAAACATTCAGTACTTC. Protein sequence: CASSSLRGVAEAKNIQYF. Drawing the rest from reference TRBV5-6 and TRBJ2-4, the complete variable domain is DAGVTQSPTHLIKTRGQQVTLRCSPKSGHDTVSWYQQALGQGPQFIFQYYEEEERQRGNFPDRFSGHQFPNYSSELNVNALLLGDSALYLCASSSLRGVAEAKNIQYFGAGTRLSVL.

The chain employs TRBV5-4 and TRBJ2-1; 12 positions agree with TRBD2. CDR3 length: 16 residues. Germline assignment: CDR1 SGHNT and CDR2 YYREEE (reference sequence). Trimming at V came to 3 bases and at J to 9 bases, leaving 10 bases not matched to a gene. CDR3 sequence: CASSSLALAGGTEQFF. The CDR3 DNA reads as TGTGCCAGCAGCTCGCTTGCGCTAGCGGGAGGGACTGAGCAGTTCTTC.